These T cell receptor beta chains were read from a single sample in a study of control samples from healthy donors and cancer patients. Assay: immunoSEQ multiplex PCR; the TCRdb copy retains only in-frame clones and omits some. Here the sample spans around 70,000 clones, about 95% being singletons. The sequencing input was blood. These receptors were taken from a woman aged 25-40 years in good health. CDR3s include the opening cysteine and the closing phenylalanine or tryptophan. The order of the fields is CDR3 DNA, CDR3 protein, CDR3 length, V gene, J gene, D gene, clone size. The D gene is left open where the match is weak. The size field is filled for only some rows; it gives once, few, many or a size class.

DNA: TGTGCCAGCCGCCAACCCCAACAGGTAAATGAAAAACTGTTTTTT
CDR3: CASRQPQQVNEKLFF
length: 15
V: TRBV6-5
J: TRBJ1-4
D: .
size: .

DNA: TGTGCCAGCAGTGAAGCGCTTGGACTAGGCGAATCAAAGACCCAGTACTTC
CDR3: CASSEALGLGESKTQYF
length: 17
V: TRBV6-1
J: TRBJ2-5
D: TRBD2
size: .

DNA: TGTGCCACCACCCGAACCGGAGGTCAGCCCCAGCATTTT
CDR3: CATTRTGGQPQHF
length: 13
V: TRBV15
J: TRBJ1-5
D: .
size: .

DNA: TGTGCCAGCAGCTTAGGCCTCAGTTCCGGGGGCTACACCTTC
CDR3: CASSLGLSSGGYTF
length: 14
V: TRBV13
J: TRBJ1-2
D: .
size: .

DNA: TGCGCCAGCAGCTTGGCCATCATCAGCTCCTACAATGAGCAGTTCTTC
CDR3: CASSLAIISSYNEQFF
length: 16
V: TRBV5-1
J: TRBJ2-1
D: .
size: .

DNA: TGTGCCAGCAGCCAAAGGGGCAGCTTCCAGCCCCAGCATTTT
CDR3: CASSQRGSFQPQHF
length: 14
V: TRBV4-2
J: TRBJ1-5
D: .
size: .

DNA: TGTGCCAGCAGCGCAGAAGCTAGCGGACTATACAATGAGCAGTTCTTC
CDR3: CASSAEASGLYNEQFF
length: 16
V: TRBV9
J: TRBJ2-1
D: TRBD2
size: .

DNA: TGTGCCAGCAGTTCGCAGGGAGGGAACTTCGAGCAGTACTTC
CDR3: CASSSQGGNFEQYF
length: 14
V: TRBV28
J: TRBJ2-7
D: TRBD2
size: once

DNA: TGCAGCGGAGCGCTCGAAGATGGCTACACCTTC
CDR3: CSGALEDGYTF
length: 11
V: TRBV29-1
J: TRBJ1-2
D: .
size: once

DNA: TGTGCCAGCAGTTTATTGAGCGAGCAGTTCTTC
CDR3: CASSLLSEQFF
length: 11
V: TRBV28
J: TRBJ2-1
D: .
size: .

DNA: TGTGCCAGCAGTGTAGACAGGGGGCGCGGCACAGATACGCAGTATTTT
CDR3: CASSVDRGRGTDTQYF
length: 16
V: TRBV6-1
J: TRBJ2-3
D: TRBD1
size: .

DNA: TGCGCCAGCAGCGACAGGGAGGGAGTGGATACGCAGTATTTT
CDR3: CASSDREGVDTQYF
length: 14
V: TRBV4-1
J: TRBJ2-3
D: .
size: .

DNA: TGTGCCAGCAGCTTGGCAGGGTTTGAGACCCAGTACTTC
CDR3: CASSLAGFETQYF
length: 13
V: TRBV7-9
J: TRBJ2-5
D: .
size: once

DNA: TGTGCCAGCAGTACCCCTGCAGGACTAGGTGGCACAGATACGCAGTATTTT
CDR3: CASSTPAGLGGTDTQYF
length: 17
V: TRBV28
J: TRBJ2-3
D: TRBD2
size: .

DNA: TGCGCCAGCAGCTTGAGTCTAGCCTACAATGAGCAGTTCTTC
CDR3: CASSLSLAYNEQFF
length: 14
V: TRBV5-1
J: TRBJ2-1
D: .
size: .

DNA: TGTGCCAGCAGCCAGGACAGGAACACTGAAGCTTTCTTT
CDR3: CASSQDRNTEAFF
length: 13
V: TRBV6-4
J: TRBJ1-1
D: .
size: .

DNA: TGTGCCAGCGGCTTGATTGGAAACACCATATATTTT
CDR3: CASGLIGNTIYF
length: 12
V: TRBV12-3/TRBV12-4
J: TRBJ1-3
D: .
size: .

DNA: TGTGCCACCAGCAGTAGACAGATCAATCAGCCCCAGCATTTT
CDR3: CATSSRQINQPQHF
length: 14
V: TRBV15
J: TRBJ1-5
D: .
size: .

DNA: TGTGCCAGCAGTTTACTAACAGGGAATCAGCCCCAGCATTTT
CDR3: CASSLLTGNQPQHF
length: 14
V: TRBV27
J: TRBJ1-5
D: .
size: .

DNA: TGTGCCACCAGCATTCTACGCGCGGCAGGAGCTAACTATGGCTACACCTTC
CDR3: CATSILRAAGANYGYTF
length: 17
V: TRBV15
J: TRBJ1-2
D: .
size: .

DNA: TGTGCCAGCACTAGCTCCCGCACAGATACGCAGTATTTT
CDR3: CASTSSRTDTQYF
length: 13
V: TRBV12-3/TRBV12-4
J: TRBJ2-3
D: .
size: .

DNA: TGTGCCAGCAGCCAGGGGAGCCCCTATGGCTACACCTTC
CDR3: CASSQGSPYGYTF
length: 13
V: TRBV3-1/TRBV3-2
J: TRBJ1-2
D: .
size: .

DNA: TGTGCCAGCCTGGTCGACCCCGGGACAGTTAATGAAAAACTGTTTTTT
CDR3: CASLVDPGTVNEKLFF
length: 16
V: TRBV4-2
J: TRBJ1-4
D: TRBD1
size: .

DNA: TGTGCCAGCAGCTTAGTTCAGTATGAGCAGTTCTTC
CDR3: CASSLVQYEQFF
length: 12
V: TRBV11-2
J: TRBJ2-1
D: .
size: .

DNA: TGTGCCAGCAGCCTGGGGACCGGGGAGCTGTTTTTT
CDR3: CASSLGTGELFF
length: 12
V: TRBV7-3
J: TRBJ2-2
D: .
size: .

DNA: TGTGCCAGCAGCTTACTATCAGGGGTCAATGAGCAGTTCTTC
CDR3: CASSLLSGVNEQFF
length: 14
V: TRBV7-9
J: TRBJ2-1
D: .
size: .

DNA: TGTGCCAGCACCGAAAATACAGGGCAGACCCAGCATTTT
CDR3: CASTENTGQTQHF
length: 13
V: TRBV6-5
J: TRBJ1-5
D: .
size: .

DNA: TGTGCCAGCAGCTTAGAAGGGACTAGCGTCGCGAATGAGCAGTTCTTC
CDR3: CASSLEGTSVANEQFF
length: 16
V: TRBV11-3
J: TRBJ2-1
D: TRBD2
size: .

DNA: TGTGCCAGCAGCCAAGCTCGTGACGGTACGCAGTATTTT
CDR3: CASSQARDGTQYF
length: 13
V: TRBV14
J: TRBJ2-3
D: .
size: .

DNA: TGTGCCAGGAAACTAGCGGGCACAGATACGCAGTATTTT
CDR3: CARKLAGTDTQYF
length: 13
V: TRBV2
J: TRBJ2-3
D: TRBD2
size: .

DNA: TGTGCCAGCAGCCTACAGGGTGCCGGGGAGCTGTTTTTT
CDR3: CASSLQGAGELFF
length: 13
V: TRBV3-1/TRBV3-2
J: TRBJ2-2
D: .
size: once

DNA: TGTGCCAGCAGTGAAGCACGGCAGGGTACTTATGGCTACACCTTC
CDR3: CASSEARQGTYGYTF
length: 15
V: TRBV6-1
J: TRBJ1-2
D: .
size: .

DNA: TGTGCCAGCAGTCCGGACAGGGGGCCCAATCAGCCCCAGCATTTT
CDR3: CASSPDRGPNQPQHF
length: 15
V: TRBV27
J: TRBJ1-5
D: TRBD1
size: .

DNA: TGCGCCAGCAGCCTTGGACAGGGGGATACTGAAGCTTTCTTT
CDR3: CASSLGQGDTEAFF
length: 14
V: TRBV4-1
J: TRBJ1-1
D: TRBD1
size: .

DNA: TGTGCCAGCAGCGTTAGCGGGGTGGCCAGCACAGATACGCAGTATTTT
CDR3: CASSVSGVASTDTQYF
length: 16
V: TRBV6-4
J: TRBJ2-3
D: TRBD2
size: .

DNA: TGCGCCAGCAGCTTGTCGACAGGGGAGGATGGCTACACCTTC
CDR3: CASSLSTGEDGYTF
length: 14
V: TRBV5-1
J: TRBJ1-2
D: TRBD1
size: .

DNA: TGCAGTGCTAGTGAGGGGACGGGAGGAGGAAGCTACACCTTC
CDR3: CSASEGTGGGSYTF
length: 14
V: TRBV20-1
J: TRBJ1-2
D: .
size: .

DNA: TGTGCCAGCAGCCAACTGGGGTCTGGAAACACCATATATTTT
CDR3: CASSQLGSGNTIYF
length: 14
V: TRBV3-1/TRBV3-2
J: TRBJ1-3
D: .
size: .

DNA: TGTGCCAGCAGCTTGGTAACAGGGAACTCTGGAAACACCATATATTTT
CDR3: CASSLVTGNSGNTIYF
length: 16
V: TRBV5-5
J: TRBJ1-3
D: .
size: .

DNA: TGTGCCAGCAGCTTGGAGGGGCAAACGAACACTGAAGCTTTCTTT
CDR3: CASSLEGQTNTEAFF
length: 15
V: TRBV5-5
J: TRBJ1-1
D: .
size: .